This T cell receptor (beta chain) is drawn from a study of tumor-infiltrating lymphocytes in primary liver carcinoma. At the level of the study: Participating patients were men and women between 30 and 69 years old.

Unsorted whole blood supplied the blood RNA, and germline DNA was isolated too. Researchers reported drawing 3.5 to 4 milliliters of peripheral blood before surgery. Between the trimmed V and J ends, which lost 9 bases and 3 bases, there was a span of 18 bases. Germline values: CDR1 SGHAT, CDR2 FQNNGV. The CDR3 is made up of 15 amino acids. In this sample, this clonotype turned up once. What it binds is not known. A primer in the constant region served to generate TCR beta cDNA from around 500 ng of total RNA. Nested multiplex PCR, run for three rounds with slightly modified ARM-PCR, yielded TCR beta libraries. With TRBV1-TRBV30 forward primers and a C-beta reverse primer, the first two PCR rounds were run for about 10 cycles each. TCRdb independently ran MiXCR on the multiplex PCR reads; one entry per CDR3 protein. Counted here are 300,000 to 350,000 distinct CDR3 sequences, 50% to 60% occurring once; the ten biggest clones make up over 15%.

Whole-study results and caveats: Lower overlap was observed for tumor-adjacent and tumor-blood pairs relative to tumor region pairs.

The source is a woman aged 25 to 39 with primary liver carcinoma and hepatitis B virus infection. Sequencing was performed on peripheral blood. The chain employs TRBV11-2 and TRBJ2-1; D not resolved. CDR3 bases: TGTGCCAGTAGTATAGTGTTTAGCTTCTACAATGAGCAGTTCTTC. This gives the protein CASSIVFSFYNEQFF.